This T cell receptor (beta chain) appears in the sequencing data of a study of blood T cells in healthy people across ages. This clonotype was counted only a few times. It was with a sample-barcoded 5' primer and a J-beta primer mix that a second PCR of roughly 7 to 12 cycles was run. TCRdb reprocessed the 5' RACE reads via MiXCR and lists one record per CDR3 protein. The repertoire consists of 1.8 million or so distinct CDR3 sequences, with roughly two fifths occurring once and the leading ten covering 23%. CDR3 length equals 13 residues. Between the trimmed V and J ends, which lost 1 base and 11 bases, there was a span of 14 bases.

V is TRBV12-3 or TRBV12-4 and J is TRBJ1-1; D is possibly TRBD1 (5 bases). This sequence originates from a human donor in good health. Sequenced material: blood. In DNA, the CDR3 is TGTGCCAGCAGTTTAGTTGGGGGTATCGAGGCTTTCTTT. Amino acids: CASSLVGGIEAFF.